A single sample gave rise to the 24 T cell receptor beta chains below, sequenced in a study of CD8+ T cells in alopecia areata. Once RNA had been extracted, it was reverse transcribed into cDNA to act as the sequencing template. Assay: immunoSEQ multiplex PCR; the TCRdb copy retains only in-frame clones and omits some. Altogether 200,000 to 250,000 clones are present, approximately 61% being singletons, with the ten largest covering less than 0.6%. The sample in question was CD4+ T cells sorted from blood, obtained at week 0. The receptors derive from a human donor with alopecia areata.

V gene TRBV29-1 combines with J gene TRBJ2-7; the D gene is possibly TRBD1 (5 bases). V was pared by 6 bases and J by 3 bases, with 18 bases between. The CDR3 loop spans 14 amino acids. Germline V gene lookup returns CDR1 SQVTM and CDR2 ANQGSEA. The CDR3 DNA follows: TGCAGCGTCAGAAGACAGCCATGGGACTACGAGCAGTACTTC. It yields the protein CSVRRQPWDYEQYF.

J is TRBJ2-1 and V is TRBV15; 13 nucleotides align to TRBD2. Unmatched junction bases numbered 6, after V lost 4 bases and J lost 6 bases. The CDR3 is 16 amino acids. Germline values: CDR1 LNHNV, CDR2 YYDKDF (reference sequence). In DNA form, the CDR3 reads TGTGCCACCAGCACGGAGGGACTAGCGGGGATCAATGAGCAGTTCTTC. It specifies CATSTEGLAGINEQFF.

This clone was observed a few times. This chain links TRBV30 with TRBJ1-3; D is possibly TRBD1 (5 bases). The CDR3 runs 16 residues. V shed 2 bases and J shed 0 bases, with 14 bases lying between them. Germline V gene sequence: CDR1 GTSNPN, CDR2 SVGIG (reference sequence). The CDR3 here is CAWSPVGLISGNTIYF. Here the CDR3 DNA reads TGTGCCTGGAGTCCTGTGGGGCTGATCTCTGGAAACACCATATATTTT.

The V call is TRBV10-3, the J call TRBJ2-7, with TRBD2 identical over 10 bases. CDR1 and CDR2 (germline): ENHRY, SYGVKD. The J segment lost 5 bases and the V segment lost 2 bases, leaving 6 bases of the junction unmatched. This CDR3 has 15 residues. In DNA form, the CDR3 reads TGTGCCATCAGTGAGACCCTAGCGGGAGTACACGAGCAGTACTTC. Translating it yields CAISETLAGVHEQYF.

The V and J genes are TRBV4-1 and TRBJ2-7; 9 bases line up with TRBD2. The length of the CDR3 is 16 residues. Per the germline V gene, CDR1 is MGHRA and CDR2 is YSYEKL. V lost 3 bases and J lost 2; bases outside the gene matches: 8. CDR3 bases: TGCGCCAGCAGCCAGGTTGGACTAGCGACCACCTACGAGCAGTACTTC. Its protein is CASSQVGLATTYEQYF.

The chain joins TRBV19 to TRBJ1-2; 8 positions agree with TRBD1. This CDR3 contains 15 residues. V lost 4 bases to trimming and J lost 0 bases; unmatched junction nucleotides: 4. The germline V gene encodes CDR1 LNHDA and CDR2 SQIVND (reference sequence). CDR3 nucleotides: TGTGCCAGTAGTACGCCGGGACAGGCTAACTATGGCTACACCTTC. This gives the protein CASSTPGQANYGYTF. Together with reference TRBV19 and TRBJ1-2, the CDR3 gives the full variable domain: DGGITQSPKYLFRKEGQNVTLSCEQNLNHDAMYWYRQDPGQGLRLIYYSQIVNDFQKGDIAEGYSVSREKKESFPLTVTSAQKNPTAFYLCASSTPGQANYGYTFGSGTRLTVV.

The chain carries TRBV30 and TRBJ2-5; 10 positions agree with TRBD1. J was trimmed by 5 bases and V by 2 bases; bases with no gene match: 5. The CDR3 runs 14 residues. Germline loops: CDR1 GTSNPN, CDR2 SVGIG (reference sequence). DNA for the CDR3: TGTGCCTGGAGTTTCGGACAGGGGGTGGAGACCCAGTACTTC. Translating gives CAWSFGQGVETQYF.

In this sample, this clone turned up many times. The chain combines TRBV9 with TRBJ1-2; a possible D gene is TRBD1 (5 bases). V gave up 1 base and J gave up 6 bases, with 16 bases separating them. The CDR3 has 15 amino acids. Looked up from germline, CDR1 is SGDLS and CDR2 is YYNGEE. The CDR3 DNA reads TGTGCCAGCAGCGTAATCCCGGGGACGACGGATGGCTACACCTTC. It encodes CASSVIPGTTDGYTF.

DNA for the CDR3: TGTGCCGGATGGACAGGGGTTAATTCACCCCTCCACTTT. Its translation is CAGWTGVNSPLHF. V and J are TRBV6-1 and TRBJ1-6, with TRBD1 matching 9 bases. Looked up from germline, CDR1 is MNHNS and CDR2 is SASEGT. Trimming cost V 11 bases and J 6 bases; bases outside gene matches: 5. The CDR3 runs 13 residues.

CDR3 sequence: CASSQIAGGYEQYF. CDR3 bases: TGTGCCAGCAGTCAAATAGCGGGGGGCTACGAGCAGTACTTC. The chain is built from TRBV2 and TRBJ2-7, with TRBD2 matching over 10 bases. The V gene's germline CDR1 is SNHLY and CDR2 FYNNEI. The CDR3 is 14 residues long. The J segment lost 3 bases and the V segment lost 5 bases, leaving 4 bases of the junction unmatched.

V gene TRBV29-1 combines with J gene TRBJ2-5, with a tentative D call TRBD1 (6 bases). V was trimmed by 3 bases and J by 9 bases, leaving 17 bases between them. Germline V gene data show CDR1 as SQVTM and CDR2 as ANQGSEA. The CDR3 is 13 residues long. CDR3 coding DNA: TGCAGCGTTGATGGGCAGGGGAAGGGGGCCCAGTACTTC. Translated: CSVDGQGKGAQYF.

The rearrangement links TRBV7-8 to TRBJ1-2; the D gene is possibly TRBD1 (6 bases). Trimming removed 5 bases at V and 0 bases at J, with 16 bases between. CDR1 is SGHVS, CDR2 FQNEAQ, per germline. This CDR3 has 16 amino acids. The CDR3 is CASSLSGGGPNYGYTF. The CDR3 coding sequence is TGTGCCAGCAGCCTCTCCGGCGGGGGCCCTAACTATGGCTACACCTTC.

The V gene is TRBV25-1, the J gene TRBJ2-3, with D perhaps matching TRBD1 (6 bases). CDR3 length: 14 residues. Germline V gives CDR1 MGHDK, CDR2 SYGVNS. The germline V and J ends were trimmed by 6 bases and 3 bases, with 13 bases remaining between them. CDR3 residues: CASRTGQGTDTQYF. CDR3 in DNA: TGTGCCAGCAGAACGGGGCAGGGGACAGATACGCAGTATTTT. The full variable domain, in which reference TRBV25-1 and TRBJ2-3 provide the parts outside the CDR3, is EADIYQTPRYLVIGTGKKITLECSQTMGHDKMYWYQQDPGMELHLIHYSYGVNSTEKGDLSSESTVSRIRTEHFPLTLESARPSHTSQYLCASRTGQGTDTQYFGPGTRLTVL.

This clone came up a few times. V is TRBV5-4 and J is TRBJ2-1, with 11 bases lining up with TRBD2. The germline V gene has CDR1 SGHNT and CDR2 YYREEE (reference sequence). This CDR3 has 16 amino acids. With V trimmed by 7 bases and J by 3 bases, 9 bases remained unmatched. The CDR3 DNA follows: TGTGCCAGCCGCCGGTCGGGACTAGCGGACTACAATGAGCAGTTCTTC. Translating gives CASRRSGLADYNEQFF.

The chain employs TRBV1 and TRBJ1-5. TRBV1 is classified as a pseudogene. CDR3 length: 19 residues. The CDR3 here is CTSSRSALLNPSSNQPQHF. The CDR3 region has the DNA TGCACCAGCAGCCGGTCGGCCCTACTAAACCCGTCTAGCAATCAGCCCCAGCATTTT.

This clone is a singleton in its sample. The rearrangement joins TRBV18 to TRBJ1-3; D gene unclear. Germline V gives CDR1 KGHSH, CDR2 LQKENI. The length of the CDR3 is 12 residues. Trimming left V 6 bases short and J 4 bases short, with 7 bases between. The CDR3 region is CASSTPGNTIYF. DNA for the CDR3: TGTGCCAGCTCCACCCCAGGAAACACCATATATTTT.

The chain carries TRBV6-1 and TRBJ2-7, with a possible D match to TRBD1 (6 bases). Trimming removed 6 bases at V and 0 bases at J, with 12 bases between. CDR1 MNHNS and CDR2 SASEGT come from the germline V gene. This CDR3 is 14 amino acids long. The CDR3 loop is CASRPRTDSYEQYF. In DNA form, the CDR3 reads TGTGCCAGCAGGCCGCGGACAGACTCCTACGAGCAGTACTTC.

This clone was counted a few times. The V gene is TRBV4-1, the J gene TRBJ1-2; 7 positions agree with TRBD1. Germline lookup yields CDR1 MGHRA and CDR2 YSYEKL. V shed 1 base and J 8 bases; nucleotides not matched to a gene: 13. This CDR3 spans 16 amino acids. The CDR3 DNA reads as TGCGCCAGCAGCCAAGCGGAGGCGGCAGGGGGAAGCGGCTACACCTTC. Encoded protein: CASSQAEAAGGSGYTF.

This rearrangement joins TRBV4-1 to TRBJ2-4; D perhaps matches TRBD2 (5 bases). Germline CDR1 reads MGHRA; CDR2 reads YSYEKL. V lost 0 bases and J lost 0, with 9 bases in between. The CDR3 runs 16 residues. The CDR3 sequence is CASSQDSGIAKNIQYF. CDR3 nucleotide sequence: TGCGCCAGCAGCCAAGATTCGGGAATAGCCAAAAACATTCAGTACTTC.

This clone appeared a few times. The rearrangement joins TRBV29-1 to TRBJ2-1; 12 bases fit TRBD2. The V gene's germline CDR1 is SQVTM and CDR2 ANQGSEA. CDR3 length: 15 residues. V dropped 4 bases and J dropped 9; count of bases not matched to a gene: 10. CDR3 in amino acids: CSVARLAGVGGEQFF. CDR3 nucleotide sequence: TGCAGCGTTGCCCGACTAGCGGGAGTTGGCGGTGAGCAGTTCTTC.

V usage is TRBV2 and J usage is TRBJ2-2; D gene uncertain. The germline V gene encodes CDR1 SNHLY and CDR2 FYNNEI. V was pared by 4 bases and J by 3 bases, with 9 bases between. CDR3 length equals 14 residues. The CDR3 region is CASSGTDYTGELFF. In DNA, the CDR3 is TGTGCCAGCAGTGGGACCGACTACACCGGGGAGCTGTTTTTT.

This rearrangement joins TRBV7-9 to TRBJ1-6; D is perhaps TRBD1 (6 bases). This CDR3 contains 14 residues. V shed 6 bases and J shed 7 bases, with 13 bases lying between them. Germline-derived CDR1 and CDR2 are SEHNR and FQNEAQ (reference sequence). The CDR3 DNA is TGTGCCAGCAGGATACAGGGTGACAATTCACCCCTCCACTTT. It specifies CASRIQGDNSPLHF.

This clone occurred a few times. The J gene is TRBJ2-7, the V gene TRBV14, with a possible D match to TRBD1 (5 bases). The CDR3 contains 13 residues. Germline V lookup: CDR1 SGHDN, CDR2 FVKESK. The V end was cut by 0 bases, the J end by 10 bases, with 13 bases between. CDR3 protein: CASSQDRRTPQYF. The CDR3 DNA reads as TGTGCCAGCAGCCAAGATAGGCGGACACCCCAGTACTTC.

The chain combines TRBV30 with TRBJ2-3, with D possibly matching TRBD1 (6 bases). Trimming removed 0 bases from V and 5 bases from J, with 6 bases in between. Germline loops: CDR1 GTSNPN, CDR2 SVGIG (reference sequence). This CDR3 is built from 12 residues. The CDR3 sequence: CAWSVQGDTQYF. The CDR3 DNA reads as TGTGCCTGGAGTGTACAGGGAGATACGCAGTATTTT.